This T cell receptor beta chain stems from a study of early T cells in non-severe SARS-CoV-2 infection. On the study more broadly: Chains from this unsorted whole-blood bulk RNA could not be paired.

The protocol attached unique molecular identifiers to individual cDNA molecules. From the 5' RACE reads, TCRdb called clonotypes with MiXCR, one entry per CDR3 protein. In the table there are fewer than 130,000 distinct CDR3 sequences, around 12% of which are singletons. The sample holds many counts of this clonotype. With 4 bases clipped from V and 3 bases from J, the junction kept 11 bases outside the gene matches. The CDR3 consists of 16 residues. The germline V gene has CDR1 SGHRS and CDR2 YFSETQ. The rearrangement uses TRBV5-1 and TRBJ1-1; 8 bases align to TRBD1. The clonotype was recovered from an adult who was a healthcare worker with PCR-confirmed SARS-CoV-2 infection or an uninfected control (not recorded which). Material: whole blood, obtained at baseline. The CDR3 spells CASSGRRGQGDTEAFF. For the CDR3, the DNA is TGCGCCAGCAGCGGACGCCGTGGACAGGGAGACACTGAAGCTTTCTTT.